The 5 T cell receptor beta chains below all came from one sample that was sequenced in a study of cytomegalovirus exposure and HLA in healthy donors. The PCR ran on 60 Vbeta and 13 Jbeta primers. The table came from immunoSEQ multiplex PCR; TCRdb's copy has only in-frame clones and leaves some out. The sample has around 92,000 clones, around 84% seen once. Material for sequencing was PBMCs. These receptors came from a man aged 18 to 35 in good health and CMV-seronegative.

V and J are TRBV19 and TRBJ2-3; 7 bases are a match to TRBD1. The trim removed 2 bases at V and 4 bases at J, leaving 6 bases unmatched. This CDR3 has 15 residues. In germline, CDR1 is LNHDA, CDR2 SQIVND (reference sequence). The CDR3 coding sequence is TGTGCCAGTAGTATAACAGGGGAGAGAGCAGATACGCAGTATTTT. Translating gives CASSITGERADTQYF.

Here the CDR3 reads CASSQTGQETQYF. In DNA, the CDR3 is TGTGCCAGCAGTCAGACAGGCCAAGAGACCCAGTACTTC. The J gene is TRBJ2-5, the V gene TRBV6-1; a possible D gene is TRBD1 (6 bases). From germline, CDR1 is MNHNS and CDR2 SASEGT. This CDR3 region has 13 residues. Trimming pared 5 bases from V and 1 base from J, leaving 8 bases between.

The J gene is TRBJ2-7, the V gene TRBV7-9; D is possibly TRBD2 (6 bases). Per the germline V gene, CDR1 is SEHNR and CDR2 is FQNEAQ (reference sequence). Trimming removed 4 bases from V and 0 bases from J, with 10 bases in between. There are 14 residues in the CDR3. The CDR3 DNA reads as TGTGCCAGCAGCTATAGCGGCACCTCCTACGAGCAGTACTTC. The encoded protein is CASSYSGTSYEQYF.

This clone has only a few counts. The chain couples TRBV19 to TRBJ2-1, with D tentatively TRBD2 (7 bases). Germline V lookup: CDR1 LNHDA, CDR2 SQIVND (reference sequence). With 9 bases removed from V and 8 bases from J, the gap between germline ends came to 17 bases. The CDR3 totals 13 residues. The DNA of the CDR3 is TGTGCCAGCAGGGGTCCGGGGGGCTATGAGCAGTTCTTC. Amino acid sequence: CASRGPGGYEQFF.

As DNA, the CDR3 is TGTGCCAGTAGTTCGACAGCCTACTCTGGAAACACCATATATTTT. Translated: CASSSTAYSGNTIYF. V usage is TRBV19 and J usage is TRBJ1-3; tentatively, D is TRBD1 (5 bases). The length of the CDR3 is 15 residues. Germline-derived CDR1 and CDR2 are LNHDA and SQIVND (reference sequence). V shed 5 bases and J shed 0 bases, with 11 bases lying between them. Full variable domain (missing parts from reference TRBV19 and TRBJ1-3): DGGITQSPKYLFRKEGQNVTLSCEQNLNHDAMYWYRQDPGQGLRLIYYSQIVNDFQKGDIAEGYSVSREKKESFPLTVTSAQKNPTAFYLCASSSTAYSGNTIYFGEGSWLTVV.